The subject of this entry is one TCR beta chain. Its cognate antigen is unknown. V shed 5 bases, J shed 6 bases, and the junction held 8 bases outside the gene matches. This CDR3 contains 16 residues. Germline CDR1 is MDHEN and CDR2 is SYDVKM. The whole isolated RNA underwent reverse transcription, so sequencing captured expressed TCRB transcripts. Using immunoSEQ multiplex PCR, the repertoire was profiled, and TCRdb retains in-frame clones only, with some absent. The table records about 150,000 clones, approximately 10% of them present only once. This sample was taken from a study of beta chain features in type 1 diabetes. Findings of the study overall: Patients with Type 1 diabetes showed moderately but significantly shorter TCRB CDR3s in all four CD4+ subsets.

The sample comprised central memory CD4+ T cells from blood. The clonotype originates from a young man with type 1 diabetes. V gene TRBV28 combines with J gene TRBJ2-7; TRBD2 matches 15 bases. The CDR3 here is CASSPAGLAGGGEQYF. CDR3 in DNA: TGTGCCAGCAGTCCGGCGGGACTAGCGGGAGGCGGCGAGCAGTACTTC.